A selection of T cell receptor beta chains follows, all from one sample in a study of blood T cell repertoires in COVID-19. Method: immunoSEQ multiplex PCR; TCRdb's copy keeps in-frame clones and lacks some. The sample records over 55,000 clones, about 81% being singletons. The sequenced sample consisted of peripheral blood. The receptors shown here come from an older woman with acute or convalescent COVID-19. Both conserved end residues are part of each CDR3. D genes are given only for firm matches. The size entry is marked missing in some rows and otherwise reads once, few, many or a size class.

TRBJ1-5	.	13	TRBV30	.	CACQGMNNQPQHF	TGTGCTTGTCAGGGGATGAACAATCAGCCCCAGCATTTT
TRBJ2-1	.	15	TRBV5-5	once	CASSRGDSAYNEQFF	TGTGCCAGCAGCCGCGGGGACTCGGCCTACAATGAGCAGTTCTTC
TRBJ2-6	.	17	TRBV3-1/TRBV3-2	.	CASSPRRGPSGANVLTF	TGTGCCAGCAGCCCGCGGCGGGGCCCCTCTGGGGCCAACGTCCTGACTTTC
TRBJ2-1	TRBD2	15	TRBV6-4	.	CASSDSGGAYNEQFF	TGTGCCAGCAGTGACTCGGGGGGGGCCTACAATGAGCAGTTCTTC
TRBJ1-2	.	15	TRBV19	.	CASSAVGGRNYGYTF	TGTGCCAGTAGTGCAGTCGGGGGACGAAACTATGGCTACACCTTC
TRBJ2-3	TRBD1	17	TRBV6-4	.	CASSEWGQSTSTDTQYF	TGTGCCAGCAGTGAATGGGGACAGAGCACTAGCACAGATACGCAGTATTTT
TRBJ1-4	.	14	TRBV10-2	.	CASSPHATNEKLFF	TGCGCCAGCAGCCCCCATGCAACTAATGAAAAACTGTTTTTT
TRBJ2-3	TRBD2	15	TRBV11-2	.	CASSMSGGLTDTQYF	TGTGCCAGCAGCATGAGCGGGGGGCTCACAGATACGCAGTATTTT
TRBJ2-2	TRBD2	15	TRBV10-2	once	CASSEERGGRGELFF	TGCGCCAGCAGTGAGGAGCGGGGGGGCCGAGGGGAGCTGTTTTTT
TRBJ2-1	TRBD2	16	TRBV7-9	.	CASSLATSGGAGEQFF	TGTGCCAGCAGCTTAGCGACTAGCGGGGGGGCAGGGGAGCAGTTCTTC
TRBJ1-1	.	14	TRBV6-6	.	CAVKRTAETAEAFF	TGTGCCGTTAAAAGGACAGCCGAGACCGCTGAAGCTTTCTTT
TRBJ1-2	.	15	TRBV9	.	CASSSPGRGGDGYTF	TGTGCCAGCAGCAGCCCAGGGCGGGGCGGTGATGGCTACACCTTC
TRBJ2-7	TRBD1	16	TRBV7-9	.	CASSTPTGANIYEQYF	TGTGCCAGCAGCACCCCGACAGGGGCGAATATTTACGAGCAGTACTTC
TRBJ1-1	.	13	TRBV3-1/TRBV3-2	.	CASSQLGGTEAFF	TGTGCCAGCAGCCAACTGGGAGGCACTGAAGCTTTCTTT
TRBJ2-5	.	16	TRBV7-2	few	CASSLSPDRFGETQYF	TGTGCCAGCAGCTTAAGCCCGGACAGATTCGGGGAGACCCAGTACTTC
TRBJ1-6	.	17	TRBV6-2/TRBV6-3	.	CASSPRTKSERRSPLHF	TGTGCCAGCAGCCCGCGGACAAAGTCGGAAAGGAGATCACCCCTCCACTTT
TRBJ1-3	.	14	TRBV18	.	CASSTRRFGNTIYF	TGTGCCAGCTCGACACGTAGGTTCGGAAACACCATATATTTT
TRBJ1-1	.	13	TRBV5-1	.	CASKGEGYTEAFF	TGCGCCAGCAAGGGGGAAGGATACACTGAAGCTTTCTTT
TRBJ2-7	.	13	TRBV27	once	CASRRTVSYEQYF	TGTGCCAGCAGAAGGACAGTTTCCTACGAGCAGTACTTC
TRBJ1-1	.	14	TRBV7-2	once	CASSLVGVNTEAFF	TGTGCCAGCAGCTTAGTCGGGGTGAATACTGAAGCTTTCTTT
TRBJ1-2	.	15	TRBV9	.	CASSVGQEANYGYTF	TGTGCCAGCAGCGTAGGGCAGGAAGCTAACTATGGCTACACCTTC
TRBJ2-5	.	14	TRBV7-9	.	CASRLGGPQETQYF	TGTGCCAGCAGGCTAGGAGGCCCACAAGAGACCCAGTACTTC
TRBJ2-7	TRBD1	15	TRBV5-1	.	CASSLERTGSHEQYF	TGCGCCAGCAGCTTGGAGCGGACAGGGAGCCACGAGCAGTACTTC
TRBJ1-1	.	14	TRBV25-1	.	CASSEPGRKAEAFF	TGTGCCAGCAGTGAACCAGGGCGGAAGGCTGAAGCTTTCTTT
TRBJ2-3	TRBD1	15	TRBV7-2	once	CATSRDRASTDTQYF	TGTGCCACGAGCAGGGACAGGGCTAGCACAGATACGCAGTATTTT
TRBJ1-5	TRBD1	13	TRBV29-1	.	CSVDEGAGQPQHF	TGCAGCGTTGACGAGGGGGCGGGTCAGCCCCAGCATTTT
TRBJ2-7	TRBD2	16	TRBV30	few	CAWSVRVLAGLSEQYF	TGTGCCTGGAGTGTACGGGTACTAGCGGGGCTTTCCGAGCAGTACTTC
TRBJ1-1	.	13	TRBV5-1	.	CASSLGGGTEAFF	TGCGCCAGCAGCTTGGGAGGGGGCACTGAAGCTTTCTTT
TRBJ2-7	TRBD1	14	TRBV5-1	.	CASSVVGTENEQYF	TGCGCCAGCAGTGTGGTCGGGACAGAGAACGAGCAGTACTTC
TRBJ2-3	TRBD2	20	TRBV6-2/TRBV6-3	.	CASSSPQGLAAAGSTDTQYF	TGTGCCAGCAGTTCCCCACAGGGACTAGCGGCAGCCGGGAGCACAGATACGCAGTATTTT
TRBJ2-7	TRBD2	18	TRBV5-8	once	CASPAWMPSGGIVYEQYF	TGTGCCAGCCCAGCTTGGATGCCCAGCGGGGGGATTGTATACGAGCAGTACTTC
TRBJ1-1	.	15	TRBV7-2	.	CASRLSGTQNTEAFF	TGTGCCAGCAGGCTATCCGGGACACAGAACACTGAAGCTTTCTTT
TRBJ1-2	TRBD1	15	TRBV15	.	CATSPRQGPFGGYTF	TGTGCCACCAGCCCCAGACAGGGGCCCTTTGGCGGCTACACCTTC
TRBJ1-4	.	13	TRBV9	few	CASSFRGTEKLFF	TGTGCCAGCAGCTTTAGAGGAACTGAAAAACTGTTTTTT
TRBJ2-7	TRBD1	12	TRBV23-1	.	CASSAQGDEQYF	TGCGCCAGCAGCGCCCAGGGGGACGAGCAGTACTTC
TRBJ1-5	.	13	TRBV19	.	CASSAGGNQPQHF	TGTGCCAGTAGCGCGGGAGGCAATCAGCCCCAGCATTTT
TRBJ2-5	.	13	TRBV4-1	.	CASSQYLQETQYF	TGCGCCAGCAGCCAGTATCTGCAAGAGACCCAGTACTTC
TRBJ2-3	.	14	TRBV7-3	.	CASSKDSPPDTQYF	TGTGCCAGCAGCAAAGACAGTCCCCCAGATACGCAGTATTTT
TRBJ1-5	TRBD1	14	TRBV27	.	CASSPGQGLLPQHF	TGTGCCAGCAGTCCGGGACAGGGGTTACTGCCCCAGCATTTT
TRBJ2-7	.	12	TRBV29-1	.	CSVGGLYHEQYF	TGCAGCGTTGGTGGGCTCTACCACGAGCAGTACTTC
TRBJ1-2	.	14	TRBV19	.	CASSPRGGWDGYTF	TGTGCCAGTAGTCCCCGGGGGGGATGGGATGGCTACACCTTC
TRBJ2-3	TRBD1	15	TRBV19	.	CASSMTGVPTDTQYF	TGTGCCAGTAGTATGACAGGGGTCCCCACAGATACGCAGTATTTT
TRBJ1-2	.	12	TRBV30	.	CAWSAPSYGYTF	TGTGCCTGGAGCGCACCGAGCTATGGCTACACCTTC
TRBJ1-1	.	13	TRBV6-1	.	CASSEDYLNEAFF	TGTGCCAGCAGTGAAGACTACCTCAATGAAGCTTTCTTT
TRBJ1-3	.	16	TRBV7-6	.	CASSQTLQVSGNTIYF	TGTGCCAGCAGCCAGACCCTACAGGTCTCTGGAAACACCATATATTTT
TRBJ1-6	.	16	TRBV2	.	CASSADRPVYNSPLHF	TGTGCCAGCAGTGCGGACAGACCTGTTTATAATTCACCCCTCCACTTT
TRBJ2-7	TRBD1	14	TRBV6-5	.	CASRAAGGLYEQYF	TGTGCCAGCAGGGCCGCAGGGGGCCTCTACGAGCAGTACTTC
TRBJ2-2	TRBD2	17	TRBV11-3	.	CASSLFRGGLGTGELFF	TGTGCCAGCAGTCTATTTCGCGGGGGGCTCGGCACCGGGGAGCTGTTTTTT
TRBJ1-4	.	15	TRBV7-9	few	CASSPTRGGNEKLFF	TGTGCCAGCAGCCCTACGCGAGGGGGAAATGAAAAACTGTTTTTT
TRBJ2-3	.	15	TRBV2	once	CASSRFPLILDTQYF	TGTGCCAGCAGTCGTTTTCCCCTTATTCTAGATACGCAGTATTTT
TRBJ2-7	.	16	TRBV7-9	.	CASSLAPGSMSYEQYF	TGTGCCAGCAGCTTAGCGCCAGGCTCTATGTCCTACGAGCAGTACTTC